A single TCR beta chain is shown here with its context. Seattle enrolled patients during active infection and tracked them longitudinally. This sample is part of a study of blood T cell repertoires in COVID-19. Germline V lookup: CDR1 MDHEN, CDR2 SYDVKM. CDR3 length: 15 residues. With 4 bases clipped from V and 1 base from J, the junction kept 5 bases outside the gene matches. Methods used by the authors: Nucleated cell number was recorded as an estimate derived from reference gene primer amplification. Profiled with immunoSEQ multiplex PCR; TCRdb holds only in-frame clones, not every one. The V and J calls and clone size are taken from that table; D and trimming were inferred from the DNA. The data contain roughly 350,000 clones, around nine tenths of them singletons.

The V call is TRBV28, the J call TRBJ1-1; 8 positions agree with TRBD1. This clonotype originated in a woman in her seventies with COVID-19, enrolled during active disease. The sample was peripheral blood. The CDR3 reads CASSSPGGGNTEAFF. The CDR3 DNA reads TGTGCCAGCAGTTCCCCAGGGGGCGGGAACACTGAAGCTTTCTTT.